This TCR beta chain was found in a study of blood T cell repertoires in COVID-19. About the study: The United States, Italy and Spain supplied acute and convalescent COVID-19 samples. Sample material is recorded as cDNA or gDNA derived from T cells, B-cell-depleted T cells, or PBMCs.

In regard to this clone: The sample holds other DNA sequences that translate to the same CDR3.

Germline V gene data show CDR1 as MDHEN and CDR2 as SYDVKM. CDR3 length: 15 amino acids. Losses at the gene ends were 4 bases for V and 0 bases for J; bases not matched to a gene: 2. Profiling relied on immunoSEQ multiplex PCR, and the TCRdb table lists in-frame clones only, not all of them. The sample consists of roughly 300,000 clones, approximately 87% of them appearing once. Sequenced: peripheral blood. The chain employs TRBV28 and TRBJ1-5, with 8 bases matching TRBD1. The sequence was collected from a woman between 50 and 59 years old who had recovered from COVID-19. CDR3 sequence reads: CASSSGQGSNQPQHF. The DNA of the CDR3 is TGTGCCAGCAGTTCAGGACAGGGTAGCAATCAGCCCCAGCATTTT.